These T cell receptor beta chains were read from a single sample in a study of cytomegalovirus exposure and HLA in healthy donors. Using immunoSEQ multiplex PCR, the repertoire was profiled, and TCRdb retains in-frame clones only, with some absent. The data hold approximately 200,000 clones, with about 80% observed a single time. The source material was PBMCs. Receptor source: a girl between 10 and 17 years old in good health and CMV-seronegative. The conserved cysteine and the conserved F or W are not part of the CDR3 here. Clone size appears in some rows only: once, few, many, or a class for an expanded clone.

TRBV11-1 11 - ASSRGGNYEQY
TRBV6-1 11 - ASSIDTRRGQF
TRBV2 12 - ASSECQGACEQY
TRBV7-9 12 - ASRWGTGGTEAF
TRBV11-3 10 - ASSLGNYEQY
TRBV28 13 - ATVWSGVFQETQY
TRBV4-3 14 - ASSQVAGTKNTEAF
TRBV2 15 - AYENGDSLSGANVLT
TRBV7-9 13 - ASSLEQVHARGYT
TRBV7-3 13 - ASSLRRGGQDTQY
TRBV4-1 16 - ASSQDVGGREAYNEQF
TRBV6-5 14 - ASSSLSSGINQPQH
TRBV28 11 once ASRPRQHYGYT
TRBV6-5 13 - ASSRPAGGGETQY
TRBV7-8 14 - ASRTRLAPFSDEQF
TRBV5-4 10 few ASSFSSTEAF
TRBV30 11 - AWRPSGATEAF
TRBV7-7 11 - ASSLGRTDTQY
TRBV5-1 12 - ASSMDYHTDTQY
TRBV10-3 14 - AISETSHSSTGELF
TRBV7-9 14 - ASTSWAGGYQETQY
TRBV18 11 few ASSPRQDYGYT
TRBV28 13 - ASSPRQGRQETQY
TRBV7-9 12 - ASSRRGGGHGYT
TRBV6-1 12 - ASRPSGGGGGYT
TRBV5-4 12 - ASSLGLKQETQY
TRBV5-1 14 - ASSVGTGQGNYEQY
TRBV4-3 12 - ASSQDTYTDTQY
TRBV28 14 - ASGYSPDRGLLGQY
TRBV6-1 13 - ASRSSGRSYNEQF
TRBV6-1 13 few ASSEVGGLGQPQH
TRBV28 14 - ASSFREESPYYGYT